Presented here are 10 T cell receptor beta chains from one specimen sequenced in a study of cytomegalovirus exposure and HLA in healthy donors. It was with 60 Vbeta and 13 Jbeta primers that the PCR ran. Repertoires were generated with immunoSEQ multiplex PCR, while TCRdb's copy carries only in-frame clones and drops some. The repertoire has some 70,000 clones, approximately 72% of them found once; the top ten carry about a tenth. Sequencing used PBMCs. These receptors all come from a woman under 40 in good health and CMV-seronegative.

The V call is TRBV2, the J call TRBJ1-1; D gene unclear. The germline V gene has CDR1 SNHLY and CDR2 FYNNEI. V dropped 1 base and J dropped 1 base, with 7 bases sitting between them. The CDR3 is made up of 14 amino acids. In DNA, the CDR3 is TGTGCCAGCAGTGAAGAGCGGACGAACACTGAAGCTTTCTTT. Translated: CASSEERTNTEAFF.

This clone was counted many times. The V gene is TRBV30, the J gene TRBJ1-5; 7 bases line up with TRBD1. V shed 4 bases and J 2 bases; nucleotides not matched to a gene: 8. This CDR3 is built from 15 residues. CDR1 and CDR2 (germline): GTSNPN, SVGIG (reference sequence). CDR3 DNA: TGTGCCTGGACCGGTATAGGGGGCGGCAATCAGCCCCAGCATTTT. This translates into CAWTGIGGGNQPQHF.

The chain links TRBV19 to TRBJ1-5; 8 nucleotides align to TRBD1. The CDR3 covers 14 residues. Germline values: CDR1 LNHDA, CDR2 SQIVND (reference sequence). V trimming: 4 bases; J trimming: 7 bases; junction bases outside the gene matches: 6. For the CDR3, the DNA is TGTGCCAGTAGTAGAACAGGGGGACGCCAGCCCCAGCATTTT. This translates into CASSRTGGRQPQHF.

This clone was observed a single time. The chain uses TRBV7-2 and TRBJ2-1; 8 bases match TRBD2. Germline CDR1 SGHTA, CDR2 FQGNSA. V shed 5 bases, J shed 3 bases, and the junction held 12 bases outside the gene matches. This CDR3 has 17 residues. This CDR3 is CASSMPLGRGVYNEQFF. DNA of the CDR3: TGTGCCAGCAGCATGCCTCTGGGGCGGGGGGTCTACAATGAGCAGTTCTTC.

This clone was seen only a few times. The chain carries TRBV2 and TRBJ2-5; D gene ambiguous. The closer fit of TRBJ2-7 to the DNA end suggests the J call may be wrong. Germline lookup yields CDR1 SNHLY and CDR2 FYNNEI. The CDR3 runs 13 residues. CDR3 nucleotides: TGTGCCAGCAATGAGGTATTCTCCTACGAGCAGTACTTC. This encodes CASNEVFSYEQYF.

This clone has just one count. The chain employs TRBV29-1 and TRBJ1-1; 9 bases are a match to TRBD1. The CDR3 loop spans 13 amino acids. Germline trimming cut 7 bases from V and 7 bases from J; bases unmatched to any gene: 10. The germline gives CDR1 SQVTM, CDR2 ANQGSEA. The CDR3 sequence is CSGGPGTGFEAFF. DNA for the CDR3: TGCAGCGGCGGTCCCGGGACAGGGTTTGAAGCTTTCTTT.

J is TRBJ1-6 and V is TRBV28; D is ambiguous. The germline gives CDR1 MDHEN, CDR2 SYDVKM. The length of the CDR3 is 16 residues. V dropped 1 base and J dropped 9 bases, with 16 bases sitting between them. CDR3 loop: CASSLLISQVPSPLHF. CDR3 DNA: TGTGCCAGCAGTTTATTAATTTCGCAGGTTCCTTCACCCCTCCACTTT.

The chain carries TRBV7-6 and TRBJ1-5; tentative D call: TRBD1 (6 bases). The CDR3 spans 15 residues. Trimming pared 4 bases from V and 0 bases from J, leaving 10 bases between. Germline V lookup: CDR1 SGHVS, CDR2 FNYEAQ. In DNA form, the CDR3 reads TGTGCCAGCAGCTCGGACAGCTATAGCAATCAGCCCCAGCATTTT. Translation gives CASSSDSYSNQPQHF.

This chain uses TRBV7-3 with TRBJ2-7; 11 bases align to TRBD2. J lost 7 bases, V lost 5 bases, and 7 bases had no gene match. Germline V gives CDR1 SGHTA, CDR2 FQGTGA. The CDR3 runs to 14 residues. This CDR3 is CASSRTGTSGEQYF. The CDR3, as DNA: TGTGCCAGCAGCCGAACCGGGACTAGCGGTGAGCAGTACTTC. Supplemented by reference TRBV7-3 and TRBJ2-7, the full variable domain reads GAGVSQTPSNKVTEKGKYVELRCDPISGHTALYWYRQSLGQGPEFLIYFQGTGAADDSGLPNDRFFAVRPEGSVSTLKIQRTERGDSAVYLCASSRTGTSGEQYFGPGTRLTVT.

J is TRBJ2-7 and V is TRBV2; TRBD1 matches 10 bases. Germline lookup yields CDR1 SNHLY and CDR2 FYNNEI. V trimming: 6 bases; J trimming: 6 bases; junction bases outside the gene matches: 11. The CDR3 runs to 15 residues. CDR3 region: CASRETGTGAGEQYF. The CDR3, as DNA: TGTGCCAGCAGAGAGACCGGGACAGGGGCCGGCGAGCAGTACTTC.